One sample yielded the 24 T cell receptor beta chains listed below, sequenced in a study of blood T cell repertoires in COVID-19. Profiled with immunoSEQ multiplex PCR; TCRdb holds only in-frame clones, not every one. This table has 150,000 to 200,000 clones, around four fifths appearing once. Input material: peripheral blood. The receptor source for this set is a woman older than 75 with active or convalescent COVID-19.

V gene TRBV2 combines with J gene TRBJ1-1; D call uncertain. Germline lookup yields CDR1 SNHLY and CDR2 FYNNEI. With 9 bases removed from V and 4 bases from J, the gap between germline ends came to 15 bases. This CDR3 has 13 amino acids. The CDR3 sequence: CARRVGVGTEAFF. The CDR3 DNA follows: TGTGCCAGGCGGGTAGGTGTGGGCACTGAAGCTTTCTTT.

This chain links TRBV7-2 with TRBJ2-2; D possibly corresponds to TRBD1 (6 bases). Germline V gene lookup returns CDR1 SGHTA and CDR2 FQGNSA. Trimming pared 5 bases from V and 6 bases from J, leaving 16 bases between. The CDR3 extends over 15 amino acids. CDR3 in DNA: TGTGCCAGCAGCCTAAGGACAGTAACACCCGGGGAGCTGTTTTTT. Amino acids: CASSLRTVTPGELFF.

The rearrangement links TRBV10-1 to TRBJ2-1, with 8 bases that match TRBD2. The CDR3 is 14 amino acids. Losses at the gene ends were 8 bases for V and 2 bases for J; bases not matched to a gene: 5. Germline V CDR1 and CDR2: WNHNN, SYGVQD (reference sequence). CDR3 DNA sequence: TGCGCCAGCGGCCGGGGGGGGGCCTACAATGAGCAGTTCTTC. It specifies CASGRGGAYNEQFF.

The genes are TRBV7-2 and TRBJ1-1; a weak D match, TRBD1 (6 bases). Trimming left V 3 bases short and J 6 bases short, with 8 bases between. This CDR3 comprises 12 residues. Germline V gene lookup returns CDR1 SGHTA and CDR2 FQGNSA. CDR3 amino acids: CASSLGGPEAFF. The CDR3 DNA is TGTGCCAGCAGCTTGGGGGGGCCTGAAGCTTTCTTT.

V usage is TRBV9 and J usage is TRBJ2-5; TRBD2 aligns across 8 bases. V shed 4 bases, J shed 0 bases, and the junction held 2 bases outside the gene matches. This CDR3 comprises 14 residues. Germline CDR1 and CDR2: SGDLS and YYNGEE. The CDR3 nucleotides read TGTGCCAGCAGCCCGGGGGGGAACCAAGAGACCCAGTACTTC. Translated, it gives CASSPGGNQETQYF.

J is TRBJ1-2 and V is TRBV19, with D possibly matching TRBD1 (5 bases). Per the germline V gene, CDR1 is LNHDA and CDR2 is SQIVND (reference sequence). The V end was cut by 7 bases, the J end by 6 bases, with 18 bases between. The CDR3 spans 14 residues. CDR3 amino acids: CASTLGRGRNGYTF. CDR3 DNA sequence: TGTGCCAGTACCCTTGGGAGGGGCAGGAATGGCTACACCTTC. The full variable domain, completed using reference TRBV19 and TRBJ1-2, is DGGITQSPKYLFRKEGQNVTLSCEQNLNHDAMYWYRQDPGQGLRLIYYSQIVNDFQKGDIAEGYSVSREKKESFPLTVTSAQKNPTAFYLCASTLGRGRNGYTFGSGTRLTVV.

The DNA of the CDR3 is TGTGCCAGCAGTCTCGGGACAGGGGGCCAGCCCCAGCATTTT. Amino acid sequence: CASSLGTGGQPQHF. The rearrangement uses TRBV28 and TRBJ1-5, with 12 positions matching TRBD1. The J segment lost 7 bases and the V segment lost 5 bases, leaving 3 bases of the junction unmatched. Germline V gene lookup returns CDR1 MDHEN and CDR2 SYDVKM. There are 14 residues in the CDR3.

The chain is built from TRBV4-3 and TRBJ2-1; 9 bases map to TRBD2. The V and J ends lost 1 base and 4 bases, in that order; junction bases with no gene match: 2. CDR1 and CDR2 from the germline V gene are LGHNA and YSLEER. The CDR3 sequence is 15 residues long. CDR3 in amino acids: CASSQGSGGYNEQFF. In nucleotides, the CDR3 is TGCGCCAGCAGCCAAGGTAGCGGGGGTTACAATGAGCAGTTCTTC.

V is TRBV6-2 or TRBV6-3 and J is TRBJ2-5; the D gene is possibly TRBD1 (6 bases). This CDR3 is 13 amino acids long. V dropped 4 bases and J dropped 4 bases, with 10 bases sitting between them. In germline, CDR1 is MNHEY, CDR2 SVGEGT. The CDR3 sequence is CASSLDRRETQYF. CDR3 coding DNA: TGTGCCAGCAGTTTAGACAGGAGAGAGACCCAGTACTTC.

The chain combines TRBV21-1 with TRBJ2-7; the DNA was not compared with TRBD2, the D call given in the table. TRBV21-1 corresponds to a pseudogene. The CDR3 runs to 14 residues. CDR3 loop: CASSSQRGVNEQYF. The CDR3 nucleotides are TGTGCCAGCAGCTCTCAGCGGGGAGTCAACGAGCAGTACTTC.

The chain uses TRBV2 and TRBJ2-7; D ambiguous. CDR3 length: 11 residues. V was cut by 7 bases and J by 3 bases, with 7 bases left in between. Germline CDR1 and CDR2: SNHLY and FYNNEI. The CDR3 sequence: CASTRGYEQYF. Here the CDR3 DNA reads TGTGCCAGCACTAGAGGCTACGAGCAGTACTTC.

This chain links TRBV6-5 with TRBJ1-1, with D perhaps matching TRBD1 (6 bases). The V gene lost 7 bases and the J gene lost 4 bases, with 16 bases spanning the gap. Germline V lookup: CDR1 MNHEY, CDR2 SVGAGI. This CDR3 has 14 amino acids. The CDR3 nucleotides are TGTGCCAGCACTCTACAGGGAGGGAGCACTGAAGCTTTCTTT. Protein product: CASTLQGGSTEAFF.

The chain combines TRBV7-3 with TRBJ1-1, with TRBD1 matching over 10 bases. J gave up 7 bases and V 4 bases, and 15 bases lay outside the gene matches. Germline V CDR1 and CDR2: SGHTA, FQGTGA. The CDR3 consists of 17 residues. The CDR3 is CASSSPPGQGRASEAFF. DNA of the CDR3: TGTGCCAGCAGCTCCCCCCCGGGACAGGGGCGAGCGAGTGAAGCTTTCTTT.

The V and J genes are TRBV10-1 and TRBJ2-3; perhaps TRBD1 as D (5 bases). This CDR3 has 13 amino acids. Trimming shortened V by 11 bases and J by 5 bases, and 17 bases separated the two germline ends. Looked up from germline, CDR1 is WNHNN and CDR2 is SYGVQD (reference sequence). The CDR3, as DNA: TGCGCCGGGTCGAAACAGGTAGTAGATACGCAGTATTTT. Amino acids: CAGSKQVVDTQYF.

The chain uses TRBV12-3 or TRBV12-4 and TRBJ1-4; D is undetermined. Trimming shortened V by 6 bases and J by 10 bases, and 12 bases separated the two germline ends. CDR3 length: 12 amino acids. The CDR3 spells CASSPERGKLFF. The CDR3 bases are TGTGCCAGCAGCCCGGAACGGGGAAAACTGTTTTTT.

This chain joins TRBV7-2 and TRBJ2-7; TRBD1 matches 12 bases. The J segment lost 6 bases and the V segment lost 4 bases, leaving 4 bases of the junction unmatched. The CDR3 consists of 14 residues. CDR1 is SGHTA, CDR2 FQGNSA, per germline. CDR3 sequence: CASSSGQGAVEQYF. The DNA for the CDR3 is TGTGCCAGCAGCTCGGGACAGGGGGCCGTCGAGCAGTACTTC.

This clone showed up just once. This chain connects TRBV11-2 to TRBJ1-1, with D perhaps matching TRBD1 (6 bases). V was trimmed by 1 base and J by 0 bases, leaving 15 bases between them. The CDR3 is 17 residues long. The germline CDR1 and CDR2 sequences are SGHAT and FQNNGV. The CDR3 loop reads CASSLGRTVTMNTEAFF. The CDR3 DNA reads TGTGCCAGCAGCTTAGGTCGGACAGTGACTATGAACACTGAAGCTTTCTTT.

The J gene is TRBJ1-1, the V gene TRBV12-3 or TRBV12-4; 8 bases match TRBD1. The ends lost 5 bases at V and 8 bases at J; junction bases unmatched: 4. This CDR3 is 12 amino acids long. The CDR3 sequence is CASSKGQDEAFF. As DNA, the CDR3 is TGTGCCAGCAGTAAGGGACAGGACGAAGCTTTCTTT.

The V and J genes are TRBV19 and TRBJ1-6; maybe TRBD1 (6 bases). Trimming stripped 7 bases from V and 7 bases from J, with 14 bases between. Germline assignment: CDR1 LNHDA and CDR2 SQIVND (reference sequence). The CDR3 consists of 14 residues. The CDR3 coding sequence is TGTGCCAGTAACCACAGGGAGGGGAATTCACCCCTCCACTTT. Protein sequence: CASNHREGNSPLHF.

V gene TRBV2 combines with J gene TRBJ2-3; 14 bases line up with TRBD2. The CDR3 runs 16 residues. From germline, CDR1 is SNHLY and CDR2 FYNNEI. The trim removed 6 bases at V and 2 bases at J, leaving 4 bases unmatched. In nucleotides, the CDR3 is TGTGCCAGCAGGGGACTAGCGGGGGAATCCACAGATACGCAGTATTTT. Amino acid sequence: CASRGLAGESTDTQYF.

The chain combines TRBV4-3 with TRBJ2-5; 8 nucleotides line up with TRBD2. CDR3 length: 16 amino acids. V gave up 4 bases and J gave up 2 bases; unmatched junction bases: 9. The germline V gene encodes CDR1 LGHNA and CDR2 YSLEER. For the CDR3, the DNA is TGCGCCAGCAGCCTCTGGCGGGGGGACTTACAAGAGACCCAGTACTTC. As protein: CASSLWRGDLQETQYF.

J is TRBJ2-1 and V is TRBV30; tentative D call: TRBD2 (5 bases). CDR1 and CDR2 from the germline V gene are GTSNPN and SVGIG (reference sequence). The length of the CDR3 is 12 residues. The germline V and J ends were trimmed by 1 base and 12 bases, with 13 bases remaining between them. The CDR3 loop is CAWSENRERQFF. The CDR3 region has the DNA TGTGCCTGGAGTGAAAACCGGGAAAGGCAGTTCTTC.

Many counts were recorded for this clone. V and J are TRBV9 and TRBJ2-7; 11 bases agree with TRBD1. The CDR3 covers 15 residues. The V gene's germline CDR1 is SGDLS and CDR2 YYNGEE. Trimming at V came to 4 bases and at J to 7 bases, leaving 10 bases not matched to a gene. CDR3 in DNA: TGTGCCAGCAGCCCAAGTGGGACAGGGGGTAGTGAGCAGTACTTC. It yields the protein CASSPSGTGGSEQYF.

This clone was observed a handful of times. The chain employs TRBV7-3 and TRBJ1-1; weak D call: TRBD1 (5 bases). The CDR3 is 13 amino acids. V was trimmed by 3 bases and J by 1 base, leaving 6 bases between them. CDR1 is SGHTA and CDR2 is FQGTGA in the germline V gene. CDR3 bases: TGTGCCAGCAGCTTTACAGGGAACACTGAAGCTTTCTTT. It encodes CASSFTGNTEAFF. The whole variable domain, remainder taken from reference TRBV7-3 and TRBJ1-1, is GAGVSQTPSNKVTEKGKYVELRCDPISGHTALYWYRQSLGQGPEFLIYFQGTGAADDSGLPNDRFFAVRPEGSVSTLKIQRTERGDSAVYLCASSFTGNTEAFFGQGTRLTVV.